One sample yielded the 29 T cell receptor beta chains listed below, sequenced in a study of blood T cells in healthy people across ages. The authors ran a second PCR of about 7 to 11 cycles using a sample-barcoded 5' primer and a J-beta primer mix. TCRdb reanalysed the 5' RACE reads using MiXCR and keeps one entry per CDR3 protein. The data show roughly 680,000 distinct CDR3 sequences, around a fifth seen once. Sequencing input: blood. The receptors were gathered from a man in his 70s in good health.

This clonotype has just a few counts. The rearrangement uses TRBV6-1 and TRBJ1-2; possibly TRBD1 for D (5 bases). With 1 base removed from V and 4 bases from J, the gap between germline ends came to 7 bases. The CDR3 length is 13 residues. CDR1 and CDR2 (germline): MNHNS, SASEGT. CDR3 residues: CASSEGGFYGYTF. CDR3 DNA sequence: TGTGCCAGCAGTGAAGGGGGCTTCTATGGCTACACCTTC.

This clonotype occurred a few times. This chain joins TRBV15 and TRBJ2-5; D gene uncertain. The J call may be faulty, since TRBJ2-7 better matches the DNA end. This CDR3 region has 16 residues. Germline CDR1 reads LNHNV; CDR2 reads YYDKDF (reference sequence). CDR3 bases: TGTGCCACCAGCAGAGATCACAACTTCCTGACCGACGAGCAGTACTTC. Its translation is CATSRDHNFLTDEQYF.

This clonotype has a count of ten or more. The chain employs TRBV2 and TRBJ2-1; D is perhaps TRBD1 (5 bases). CDR3 length: 13 residues. V shed 7 bases and J shed 7 bases, with 14 bases lying between them. Germline V gives CDR1 SNHLY, CDR2 FYNNEI. CDR3: CASTTVFRNEQFF. Written as DNA, the CDR3 is TGTGCCAGCACGACAGTTTTTCGGAATGAGCAGTTCTTC.

The rearrangement joins TRBV12-3 or TRBV12-4 to TRBJ1-1; D is unclear. Trimming took off 1 base at V and 5 bases at J, with 14 bases between the two ends. This CDR3 spans 15 amino acids. CDR3 DNA: TGTGCCAGCAGTTTAGGGAGGGTAACGGGAACTGAAGCTTTCTTT. Translation: CASSLGRVTGTEAFF.

The chain has TRBV12-3 or TRBV12-4 and TRBJ2-3; TRBD2 matches 7 bases. J gave up 4 bases and V 5 bases, and 12 bases lay outside the gene matches. The CDR3 has 16 amino acids. The CDR3 bases are TGTGCCAGCAGTCCGGGTACTAGCGTGAGGGCAGATACGCAGTATTTT. Residues: CASSPGTSVRADTQYF.

This clonotype was picked up a small number of times. The rearrangement links TRBV5-1 to TRBJ2-6, with D uncertain. V was pared by 2 bases and J by 0 bases, with 12 bases between. Germline V gene data show CDR1 as SGHRS and CDR2 as YFSETQ. The CDR3 loop spans 17 amino acids. The CDR3 region is CASSFMGSNSGANVLTF. In DNA, the CDR3 is TGCGCCAGCAGCTTCATGGGCTCAAACTCTGGGGCCAACGTCCTGACTTTC.

The rearrangement links TRBV29-1 to TRBJ2-1; 9 positions match TRBD1. The ends lost 8 bases at V and 7 bases at J; junction bases unmatched: 6. The CDR3 has 12 residues. Germline V gene data show CDR1 as SQVTM and CDR2 as ANQGSEA. This CDR3 reads CSNRDRVNEQFF. The CDR3 nucleotides are TGCAGCAACCGGGACAGGGTAAATGAGCAGTTCTTC.

This clonotype has just a few counts. This rearrangement joins TRBV5-6 to TRBJ1-4; D gene uncertain. The CDR3 has 14 amino acids. Trimming stripped 2 bases from V and 4 bases from J, with 9 bases between. CDR1 and CDR2 from the germline V gene are SGHDT and YYEEEE. CDR3 nucleotides: TGTGCCAGCAGCTTTAGGTCGGATAATGAAAAACTGTTTTTT. Its translation is CASSFRSDNEKLFF.

The sample holds a few counts of this clonotype. V gene TRBV6-5 combines with J gene TRBJ2-1; 10 positions match TRBD1. The J call may be faulty, since TRBJ2-5 better matches the DNA end. Looked up from germline, CDR1 is MNHEY and CDR2 is SVGAGI. The CDR3 loop spans 15 amino acids. The CDR3, as DNA: TGTGCCAGCAGTTTCGGGACAGGGGTTGCAGAGACCCAGTACTTC. Protein product: CASSFGTGVAETQYF.

This clonotype has a handful of counts. J is TRBJ2-1 and V is TRBV7-3, with 13 positions matching TRBD2. Per the germline V gene, CDR1 is SGHTA and CDR2 is FQGTGA. Losses at the gene ends were 5 bases for V and 8 bases for J; bases not matched to a gene: 6. The CDR3 has 15 residues. The CDR3 bases are TGTGCCAGCAGCCCGGGACTAGCGGGAATGGATGAGCAGTTCTTC. As protein: CASSPGLAGMDEQFF.

The chain links TRBV15 to TRBJ1-2; possible D gene TRBD1, 5 bases. The germline gives CDR1 LNHNV, CDR2 YYDKDF (reference sequence). The CDR3 is 14 amino acids. Trimming shortened V by 5 bases and J by 0 bases, and 10 bases separated the two germline ends. CDR3 residues: CATSLQGANYGYTF. The CDR3, as DNA: TGTGCCACCAGCCTCCAGGGAGCTAACTATGGCTACACCTTC.

This clonotype was picked up a small number of times. The V call is TRBV18, the J call TRBJ2-1, with TRBD2 matching over 8 bases. The germline gives CDR1 KGHSH, CDR2 LQKENI. CDR3 length equals 20 residues. The trim removed 1 base at V and 0 bases at J, leaving 14 bases unmatched. CDR3 DNA: TGTGCCAGCTCACCACAACGCCTGAGCGGGAGAAAGAGCTCCTACAATGAGCAGTTCTTC. The encoded protein is CASSPQRLSGRKSSYNEQFF.

This clonotype was observed a few times. This rearrangement joins TRBV30 to TRBJ1-3; a weak D match, TRBD1 (6 bases). V shed 5 bases and J shed 0 bases, with 8 bases lying between them. CDR1 is GTSNPN and CDR2 is SVGIG in the germline V gene (reference sequence). CDR3 length: 13 amino acids. DNA of the CDR3: TGTGCCTGGGGACAGCACTCTGGAAACACCATATATTTT. This gives the protein CAWGQHSGNTIYF.

This clonotype was seen a few times. The rearrangement links TRBV20-1 to TRBJ2-4; TRBD1 might be the D (5 bases). From germline, CDR1 is DFQATT and CDR2 SNEGSKA (reference sequence). There are 15 residues in the CDR3. Trimming removed 3 bases at V and 0 bases at J, with 12 bases between. The CDR3 DNA sequence: TGCAGTGCTAGTACAGGAAAATTAGCCAAAAACATTCAGTACTTC. It codes for CSASTGKLAKNIQYF.

The genes are TRBV7-8 and TRBJ2-2; TRBD1 aligns across 9 bases. This CDR3 has 15 residues. CDR1 SGHVS and CDR2 FQNEAQ come from the germline V gene. J lost 5 bases, V lost 4 bases, and 5 bases had no gene match. The CDR3 reads CASSSTGTGTGELFF. The CDR3 DNA reads TGTGCCAGCAGCTCCACCGGGACAGGGACCGGGGAGCTGTTTTTT.

This clonotype occurred a few times. This sequence joins TRBV4-2 and TRBJ2-1, with 7 bases fitting TRBD2. Germline lookup yields CDR1 LGHNA and CDR2 YNFKEQ. The CDR3 is 14 residues long. Trimming at V came to 0 bases and at J to 10 bases, leaving 6 bases not matched to a gene. DNA for the CDR3: TGTGCCAGCAGCCAAGATCTGGGTAGCGGGGAGCAGTTCTTC. Translating it yields CASSQDLGSGEQFF.

This clonotype was seen only a few times. The chain has TRBV20-1 and TRBJ2-5, with 10 bases identical to TRBD2. The end of the DNA is better explained by TRBJ2-1, so the J call may be wrong. The CDR3 is 14 amino acids. CDR1 is DFQATT and CDR2 is SNEGSKA in the germline V gene (reference sequence). For the CDR3, the DNA is TGCAGTGCTAGCCTAGCGGGAGTCTACAATGAGCAGTTCTTC. As protein: CSASLAGVYNEQFF.

In this sample, this clonotype turned up a few times. This chain uses TRBV4-2 with TRBJ2-1; the match to TRBD2 covers 14 bases. The V segment lost 4 bases and the J segment 7 bases; nucleotides outside the gene matches: 9. Germline V lookup: CDR1 LGHNA, CDR2 YNFKEQ. The CDR3 is made up of 17 amino acids. CDR3 in amino acids: CASSPIGTSGSENEQFF. DNA of the CDR3: TGTGCCAGCAGCCCGATTGGGACTAGCGGGAGCGAAAATGAGCAGTTCTTC.

This chain uses TRBV29-1 with TRBJ2-7; TRBD1 aligns across 8 bases. The J call may be incorrect, as the DNA end agrees better with TRBJ2-5. The CDR3 spans 15 residues. Germline V gene lookup returns CDR1 SQVTM and CDR2 ANQGSEA. The CDR3 spells CSVEDLEDREETQYF. The CDR3 DNA reads TGCAGCGTTGAAGATCTAGAGGACAGGGAAGAGACCCAGTACTTC.

CDR3 coding DNA: TGTGCCAGCAGTGGGCCCAGGGGAGAGCAGTACTTC. Its translation: CASSGPRGEQYF. The rearrangement links TRBV28 to TRBJ2-5, with a weak D call TRBD1 (6 bases). CDR3 length: 12 amino acids. Trimming stripped 5 bases from V and 11 bases from J, with 15 bases between. The germline V gene has CDR1 MDHEN and CDR2 SYDVKM. Looking up the rest from reference TRBV28 and TRBJ2-5 gives the full variable domain: DVKVTQSSRYLVKRTGEKVFLECVQDMDHENMFWYRQDPGLGLRLIYFSYDVKMKEKGDIPEGYSVSREKKERFSLILESASTNQTSMYLCASSGPRGEQYFGPGTRLLVL.

The V and J genes are TRBV3-1 and TRBJ1-3; 10 bases fit TRBD1. The V gene end was trimmed by 1 base and the J gene end by 0 bases; junction bases not matched to a gene: 6. This CDR3 has 18 residues. Germline CDR1 reads LGHDT; CDR2 reads YNNKEL (reference sequence). The CDR3 loop is CASSQGDRGASSGNTIYF. CDR3 in DNA: TGTGCCAGCAGCCAAGGGGACAGGGGTGCCTCCTCTGGAAACACCATATATTTT.

As regards this clonotype: At one of its ends the junction is not consistent with the germline gene, which may arise from a read error. The genes are TRBV19 and TRBJ2-1, with D possibly matching TRBD2 (5 bases). There are 15 residues in the CDR3. Germline-derived CDR1 and CDR2 are LNHDA and SQIVND (reference sequence). The CDR3 reads CASRERRSSYNEQLF. The CDR3 DNA is TGTGCCAGTAGGGAGCGGAGAAGCTCCTACAATGAGCAGCTCTTC.

This clonotype was detected many times. This sequence joins TRBV5-8 and TRBJ1-4; 7 nucleotides match TRBD1. V shed 1 base, J shed 5 bases, and the junction held 5 bases outside the gene matches. This CDR3 spans 15 amino acids. The germline V gene has CDR1 SGHTS and CDR2 YDEGEE. CDR3 bases: TGTGCCAGCAGCTTGCCCGGGACAGAGAATGAAAAACTGTTTTTT. This translates into CASSLPGTENEKLFF. Combining the CDR3 with reference TRBV5-8 and TRBJ1-4 gives the whole variable domain EAGVTQSPTHLIKTRGQQATLRCSPISGHTSVYWYQQALGLGLQFLLWYDEGEERNRGNFPPRFSGRQFPNYSSELNVNALELEDSALYLCASSLPGTENEKLFFGSGTQLSVL.

There are a few counts of this clonotype. A read error is likely, as this CDR3 ends without the conserved phenylalanine or tryptophan. In DNA, the CDR3 is TGTGCCAGCAGTCGTTCAGGGTGGGGGTATGGCTACACCCTC. Translating gives CASSRSGWGYGYTL. V usage is TRBV12-3 or TRBV12-4 and J usage is TRBJ1-2, with D possibly being TRBD1 (5 bases). The CDR3 runs 14 residues. Trimming took off 5 bases at V and 5 bases at J, with 15 bases between the two ends.

In this sample, this clonotype turned up a few times. This sequence joins TRBV10-3 and TRBJ2-5, with 13 bases matching TRBD2. TRBJ2-7 explains the end of the DNA better; the J call may be wrong. Germline CDR1 ENHRY, CDR2 SYGVKD. The CDR3 spans 18 residues. This chain's CDR3 is CAISEPGGLAGFDYEQYF. As DNA, the CDR3 is TGTGCCATCAGTGAGCCAGGGGGACTAGCGGGATTCGACTACGAGCAGTACTTC.

The chain has TRBV20-1 and TRBJ2-1; D not resolved. Germline V gene sequence: CDR1 DFQATT, CDR2 SNEGSKA (reference sequence). Trimming took off 3 bases at V and 9 bases at J, with 18 bases between the two ends. The CDR3 spans 14 residues. Here the CDR3 reads CSARMHLSSTEQFF. The CDR3 nucleotides are TGCAGTGCTAGGATGCACCTGTCCTCGACTGAGCAGTTCTTC.

V gene TRBV24-1 combines with J gene TRBJ2-1; weak D call: TRBD1 (7 bases). Trimming took off 9 bases at V and 4 bases at J, with 18 bases between the two ends. Germline values: CDR1 KGHDR, CDR2 SFDVKD. CDR3 length: 15 amino acids. The CDR3 loop is CATGPSQGGYNEQFF. The CDR3 DNA sequence: TGTGCCACCGGACCTTCCCAGGGGGGATACAATGAGCAGTTCTTC.

J is TRBJ2-5 and V is TRBV20-1; possibly TRBD1 for D (6 bases). V was shortened by 6 bases and J by 4 bases, with 24 bases between the two germline ends. This CDR3 region has 16 residues. Germline V gene lookup returns CDR1 DFQATT and CDR2 SNEGSKA (reference sequence). The CDR3: CSAETGFRAFTETQYF. The CDR3 nucleotides read TGCAGTGCCGAGACAGGCTTTCGGGCTTTTACAGAGACCCAGTACTTC.

This clonotype was counted only a few times. The chain employs TRBV28 and TRBJ1-3; unclear D gene. Germline values: CDR1 MDHEN, CDR2 SYDVKM. The V gene lost 6 bases and the J gene lost 4 bases, with 13 bases spanning the gap. CDR3 size: 14 residues. Written as DNA, the CDR3 is TGTGCCAGCAGCCCCAGGCGGCAAGGAAACACCATATATTTT. Translating gives CASSPRRQGNTIYF. The full variable domain, rest sourced from reference TRBV28 and TRBJ1-3, is DVKVTQSSRYLVKRTGEKVFLECVQDMDHENMFWYRQDPGLGLRLIYFSYDVKMKEKGDIPEGYSVSREKKERFSLILESASTNQTSMYLCASSPRRQGNTIYFGEGSWLTVV.